The T cell receptor (beta chain) described here comes from a study of blood T cell repertoires in COVID-19. TCRdb's copy holds only in-frame clones and misses some; the assay was immunoSEQ multiplex PCR. The repertoire consists of about 330,000 clones, with 88% occurring once and the leading ten covering about 4.7%. CDR3 length: 16 residues. The germline V gene has CDR1 MNHEY and CDR2 SMNVEV (reference sequence). Trimming cost V 5 bases and J 5 bases; bases outside gene matches: 7. This clonotype was obtained from a man aged 25 to 40 who had recovered from COVID-19. The V and J genes are TRBV27 and TRBJ2-2; 11 nucleotides agree with TRBD1. Sequencing input: PBMCs or T cells enriched from blood (not recorded which). CDR3 sequence (DNA): TGTGCCAGCAGTCACAGGACAGGGGGCCGAACCGGGGAGCTGTTTTTT. Protein: CASSHRTGGRTGELFF.